Below are 30 T cell receptor beta chains sequenced from a single sample in a study of cytomegalovirus exposure and HLA in healthy donors. The PCR made use of 60 Vbeta and 13 Jbeta primers. Profiling relied on immunoSEQ multiplex PCR, and the TCRdb table lists in-frame clones only, not all of them. The sample includes 120,000 to 150,000 clones, roughly 80% of them seen just once. The source material was PBMCs. Receptors originate from a man aged 40-49 years in good health and CMV-seropositive.

This sequence joins TRBV4-1 and TRBJ2-3, with D perhaps matching TRBD1 (6 bases). The V gene's germline CDR1 is MGHRA and CDR2 YSYEKL. Trimming took 3 bases from V and 6 from J, leaving 16 bases between them. The length of the CDR3 is 15 residues. The CDR3 region has the DNA TGCGCCAGCAGCCACGCGATGGGGGCATGGGATACGCAGTATTTT. It translates to CASSHAMGAWDTQYF.

This clone was seen only a few times. The V gene is TRBV25-1, the J gene TRBJ2-1, with 7 bases identical to TRBD2. Per the germline V gene, CDR1 is MGHDK and CDR2 is SYGVNS. This CDR3 region has 15 residues. The trim removed 4 bases at V and 8 bases at J, leaving 11 bases unmatched. CDR3 loop: CASSGGGRDFHEQFF. DNA for the CDR3: TGTGCCAGCAGTGGGGGAGGGCGGGACTTCCATGAGCAGTTCTTC.

The chain couples TRBV20-1 to TRBJ2-3; D remains unclear. The V end was cut by 6 bases, the J end by 7 bases, with 8 bases between. The CDR3 runs 10 residues. In germline, CDR1 is DFQATT, CDR2 SNEGSKA (reference sequence). CDR3 loop: CSARSNTQYF. The CDR3 region has the DNA TGCAGTGCCAGGTCGAATACGCAGTATTTT.

CDR3 bases: TGTGCCAGCAGCCGGACAGGGGTCGGTCAGCCCCAGCATTTT. Its translation: CASSRTGVGQPQHF. The chain is built from TRBV7-8 and TRBJ1-5; 9 bases are a match to TRBD1. Germline V gene lookup returns CDR1 SGHVS and CDR2 FQNEAQ. The CDR3 sequence is 14 residues long. The ends lost 5 bases at V and 6 bases at J; junction bases unmatched: 5.

This rearrangement joins TRBV19 to TRBJ2-1, with D uncertain. The ends were cut back, 3 bases at V and 0 bases at J, with 9 bases in the middle. Germline V gene sequence: CDR1 LNHDA, CDR2 SQIVND (reference sequence). The CDR3 extends over 15 amino acids. The chain's CDR3 is CASSINPGSYNEQFF. CDR3 sequence (DNA): TGTGCCAGTAGTATCAACCCCGGCTCCTACAATGAGCAGTTCTTC.

The rearrangement links TRBV9 to TRBJ2-3; 7 positions agree with TRBD1. CDR1 is SGDLS, CDR2 YYNGEE, per germline. J was trimmed by 4 bases and V by 3 bases; bases with no gene match: 11. The CDR3 is 16 residues long. CDR3 protein: CASSGAFGQAADTQYF. In DNA form, the CDR3 reads TGTGCCAGCAGCGGGGCCTTCGGACAGGCGGCAGATACGCAGTATTTT.

CDR3 in amino acids: CASSIVARETQYF. In DNA form, the CDR3 reads TGTGCCAGTAGTATCGTGGCCCGTGAGACCCAGTACTTC. The chain couples TRBV19 to TRBJ2-5, with unresolved D. V was cut by 3 bases and J by 5 bases, with 10 bases left in between. Germline loops: CDR1 LNHDA, CDR2 SQIVND (reference sequence). The CDR3 contains 13 residues.

This sequence joins TRBV27 and TRBJ2-5; D is ambiguous. This CDR3 spans 13 amino acids. Germline values: CDR1 MNHEY, CDR2 SMNVEV (reference sequence). The V and J ends lost 5 bases and 2 bases respectively, with 9 bases between them. CDR3 in amino acids: CASSPQVQETQYF. The CDR3 nucleotides are TGTGCCAGCAGTCCTCAGGTACAAGAGACCCAGTACTTC.

The sample holds a few counts of this clone. V is TRBV18 and J is TRBJ2-7; TRBD1 agrees at 7 bases. V lost 4 bases and J lost 5; bases outside the gene matches: 11. The CDR3 runs 15 residues. Germline-derived CDR1 and CDR2 are KGHSH and LQKENI. In DNA, the CDR3 is TGTGCCAGCTCACAATTAGGGCAGGGGGTCGACGAGCAGTACTTC. It is translated as CASSQLGQGVDEQYF.

The chain employs TRBV5-1 and TRBJ2-2; D is perhaps TRBD1 (6 bases). The V end was cut by 5 bases, the J end by 4 bases, with 15 bases between. The CDR3 is made up of 15 amino acids. In germline, CDR1 is SGHRS, CDR2 YFSETQ. The CDR3 loop reads CASSPETGSTGELFF. CDR3 nucleotides: TGCGCCAGCAGTCCCGAGACAGGAAGCACCGGGGAGCTGTTTTTT.

The V and J genes are TRBV28 and TRBJ2-1; D uncertain. Germline assignment: CDR1 MDHEN and CDR2 SYDVKM. The germline V and J ends were trimmed by 8 bases and 0 bases, with 11 bases remaining between them. The CDR3 has 14 amino acids. CDR3 sequence: CASERTGSYNEQFF. CDR3 bases: TGTGCCAGCGAGAGAACGGGCTCCTACAATGAGCAGTTCTTC.

The V gene is TRBV6-1, the J gene TRBJ1-1; D might be TRBD1 (5 bases). Germline V gene lookup returns CDR1 MNHNS and CDR2 SASEGT. The length of the CDR3 is 14 residues. Trimming stripped 2 bases from V and 9 bases from J, with 16 bases between. The CDR3 sequence: CASSETHRQAKAFF. The CDR3 DNA reads TGTGCCAGCAGTGAAACCCACAGGCAAGCTAAAGCTTTCTTT.

This chain joins TRBV9 and TRBJ2-2; TRBD2 aligns across 11 bases. The CDR3 consists of 18 residues. Germline V gives CDR1 SGDLS, CDR2 YYNGEE. V lost 0 bases and J lost 6; bases outside the gene matches: 10. The CDR3 coding sequence is TGTGCCAGCAGCGTAGGACTAGCGGGGCCTTGGGGTCCCGGGGAGCTGTTTTTT. It translates to CASSVGLAGPWGPGELFF.

The V gene is TRBV7-9, the J gene TRBJ2-4, with TRBD2 identical over 11 bases. The J segment lost 16 bases and the V segment lost 5 bases, leaving 10 bases of the junction unmatched. Germline-derived CDR1 and CDR2 are SEHNR and FQNEAQ (reference sequence). This CDR3 is 13 amino acids long. The CDR3 sequence: CASSPQLAGVEYF. The CDR3 coding sequence is TGTGCCAGCAGCCCCCAACTAGCGGGAGTCGAATACTTC.

V and J are TRBV18 and TRBJ1-1; weak D call: TRBD1 (6 bases). Trimming took off 3 bases at V and 5 bases at J, with 16 bases between the two ends. The CDR3 has 15 residues. CDR1 and CDR2 from the germline V gene are KGHSH and LQKENI. As DNA, the CDR3 is TGTGCCAGCTCACCCCCGGGACACCCGGCGACTGAAGCTTTCTTT. Translating it yields CASSPPGHPATEAFF.

A single count supports this clone. This rearrangement joins TRBV28 to TRBJ2-7; D gene uncertain. Germline V gene lookup returns CDR1 MDHEN and CDR2 SYDVKM. V lost 3 bases and J 7 bases, leaving 7 bases between the germline ends. The CDR3 runs 11 residues. DNA of the CDR3: TGTGCCAGCAGTTTCAGGCGTGAGCAGTACTTC. Its protein is CASSFRREQYF.

The chain couples TRBV2 to TRBJ2-7; TRBD1 matches 7 bases. The CDR3 extends over 13 amino acids. J lost 5 bases, V lost 8 bases, and 9 bases had no gene match. CDR1 SNHLY and CDR2 FYNNEI come from the germline V gene. The DNA of the CDR3 is TGTGCCAGCCAGACAGGGTCGTGGAACGAGCAGTACTTC. This translates into CASQTGSWNEQYF.

The chain combines TRBV9 with TRBJ2-2; no reliable D call. The CDR3 sequence is 13 residues long. Germline V lookup: CDR1 SGDLS, CDR2 YYNGEE. V lost 2 bases to trimming and J lost 6 bases, with 8 bases between them. CDR3 amino acids: CASSVAVSGELFF. CDR3 DNA: TGTGCCAGCAGCGTGGCGGTCTCCGGGGAGCTGTTTTTT.

The V and J genes are TRBV30 and TRBJ2-3; D is unclear. This CDR3 is built from 13 residues. The germline V gene encodes CDR1 GTSNPN and CDR2 SVGIG (reference sequence). Deletions cut 0 bases from V and 0 bases from J, with 4 bases between. CDR3 amino acids: CAWSVRSTDTQYF. For the CDR3, the DNA is TGTGCCTGGAGTGTACGGAGCACAGATACGCAGTATTTT.

The chain recombines TRBV19 with TRBJ2-2; perhaps TRBD1 as D (6 bases). CDR3 size: 13 residues. The V end was cut by 6 bases, the J end by 6 bases, with 11 bases between. CDR1 LNHDA and CDR2 SQIVND come from the germline V gene (reference sequence). The CDR3 sequence: CASRVRGPGELFF. DNA for the CDR3: TGTGCCAGTAGGGTCAGGGGACCCGGGGAGCTGTTTTTT.

The V and J genes are TRBV7-8 and TRBJ2-7, with 7 positions matching TRBD2. V lost 1 base and J lost 3; bases outside the gene matches: 6. The CDR3 consists of 15 residues. Germline values: CDR1 SGHVS, CDR2 FQNEAQ. CDR3: CASSLGGRANYEQYF. The CDR3 nucleotides read TGTGCCAGCAGCTTAGGAGGGAGGGCGAACTACGAGCAGTACTTC.

This sequence joins TRBV6-6 and TRBJ1-5, with D perhaps matching TRBD1 (6 bases). The CDR3 sequence is 14 residues long. Trimming cost V 5 bases and J 3 bases, with 11 bases left between them. CDR1 MNHNY and CDR2 SVGAGI come from the germline V gene (reference sequence). The chain's CDR3 is CASSNGQYNQPQHF. The CDR3 nucleotides read TGTGCCAGCAGTAATGGACAGTACAATCAGCCCCAGCATTTT.

The V gene is TRBV18, the J gene TRBJ2-1; tentatively, D is TRBD2 (5 bases). The V and J ends lost 2 bases and 8 bases respectively, with 10 bases between them. Germline CDR1 KGHSH, CDR2 LQKENI. The CDR3 contains 13 residues. The CDR3 protein is CASSPNHGDEQFF. The CDR3 nucleotides read TGTGCCAGCTCACCAAATCACGGGGATGAGCAGTTCTTC.

This chain links TRBV5-1 with TRBJ2-3, with D perhaps matching TRBD2 (6 bases). In germline, CDR1 is SGHRS, CDR2 YFSETQ. Trimming removed 0 bases at V and 1 base at J, with 18 bases between. CDR3 size: 18 residues. The CDR3 spells CASSLGGGASERTDTQYF. The CDR3 DNA sequence: TGCGCCAGCAGCTTGGGCGGAGGGGCTAGCGAGCGCACAGATACGCAGTATTTT.

With regard to this clone: The germline gene is not matched at one end of the junction; a read error may be the cause. This chain connects TRBV7-7 to TRBJ2-2; 9 bases fit TRBD1. This CDR3 is built from 14 residues. Germline CDR1 is SSHAT and CDR2 is FNYEAQ (reference sequence). The CDR3 here is CASSRTGVTRELFF. The CDR3 coding sequence is TGTGCCAGCAGCAGGACAGGGGTCACCAGGGAGCTGTTTTTT.

V usage is TRBV30 and J usage is TRBJ1-1, with D possibly being TRBD1 (6 bases). Per germline, CDR1 GTSNPN and CDR2 SVGIG (reference sequence). There are 12 residues in the CDR3. Trimming cost V 8 bases and J 1 base, with 11 bases left between them. In DNA, the CDR3 is TGTGCCCGGGGGGGCTCGAACACTGAAGCTTTCTTT. As protein: CARGGSNTEAFF.

CDR3 nucleotides: TGTGCCAGCAGCTTAGCGCCCGGGACTAGCATGGTCGGGGAGCTGTTTTTT. Translating gives CASSLAPGTSMVGELFF. The V and J genes are TRBV7-2 and TRBJ2-2, with 9 bases aligning to TRBD2. Trimming cost V 0 bases and J 7 bases; bases outside gene matches: 9. The CDR3 extends over 17 amino acids. Germline V gene lookup returns CDR1 SGHTA and CDR2 FQGNSA.

This clone came up a few times. The chain couples TRBV5-1 to TRBJ2-1; 8 nucleotides align to TRBD2. V lost 2 bases to trimming and J lost 6 bases; unmatched junction nucleotides: 10. The CDR3 has 16 residues. CDR1 SGHRS and CDR2 YFSETQ come from the germline V gene. This CDR3 reads CASSFGPGLEGNEQFF. CDR3 nucleotides: TGCGCCAGCAGCTTCGGACCGGGACTAGAGGGCAATGAGCAGTTCTTC.

This chain connects TRBV6-1 to TRBJ2-1; the match to TRBD2 covers 10 bases. CDR1 is MNHNS and CDR2 is SASEGT in the germline V gene. This CDR3 has 15 residues. V shed 5 bases, J shed 2 bases, and the junction held 3 bases outside the gene matches. The CDR3 coding sequence is TGTGCCAGCAGTCAAGGGACTAGCGCCTACAATGAGCAGTTCTTC. Its translation: CASSQGTSAYNEQFF.

The chain combines TRBV15 with TRBJ2-5, with 12 bases identical to TRBD2. The germline V gene encodes CDR1 LNHNV and CDR2 YYDKDF (reference sequence). Trimming removed 2 bases from V and 5 bases from J; junction bases left unmatched: 0. The CDR3 consists of 14 residues. CDR3 sequence reads: CATSRTSGGETQYF. DNA for the CDR3: TGTGCCACCAGCAGAACTAGCGGGGGGGAGACCCAGTACTTC. Based on the CDR3 plus reference TRBV15 and TRBJ2-5, the full variable domain is DAMVIQNPRYQVTQFGKPVTLSCSQTLNHNVMYWYQQKSSQAPKLLFHYYDKDFNNEADTPDNFQSRRPNTSFCFLDIRSPGLGDTAMYLCATSRTSGGETQYFGPGTRLLVL.